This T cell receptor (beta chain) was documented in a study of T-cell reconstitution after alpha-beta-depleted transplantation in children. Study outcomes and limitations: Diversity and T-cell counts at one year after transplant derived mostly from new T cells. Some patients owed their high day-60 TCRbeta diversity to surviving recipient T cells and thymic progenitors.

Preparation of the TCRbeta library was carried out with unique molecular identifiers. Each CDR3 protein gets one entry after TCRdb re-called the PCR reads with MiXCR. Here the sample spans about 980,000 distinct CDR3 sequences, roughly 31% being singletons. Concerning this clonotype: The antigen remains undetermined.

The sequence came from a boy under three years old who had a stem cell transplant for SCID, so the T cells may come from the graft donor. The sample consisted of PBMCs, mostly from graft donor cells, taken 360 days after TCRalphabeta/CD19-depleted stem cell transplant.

The CDR3 sequence is CASSQDPFSGGSTDTQYF. CDR3 DNA: TGTGCCAGCAGCCAAGATCCCTTTAGCGGGGGGTCCACAGATACGCAGTATTTT. The rearrangement joins TRBV4-2 to TRBJ2-3; 10 nucleotides line up with TRBD2. This CDR3 region has 18 residues. In germline, CDR1 is LGHNA, CDR2 YNFKEQ. With V trimmed by 0 bases and J by 2 bases, 8 bases remained unmatched.